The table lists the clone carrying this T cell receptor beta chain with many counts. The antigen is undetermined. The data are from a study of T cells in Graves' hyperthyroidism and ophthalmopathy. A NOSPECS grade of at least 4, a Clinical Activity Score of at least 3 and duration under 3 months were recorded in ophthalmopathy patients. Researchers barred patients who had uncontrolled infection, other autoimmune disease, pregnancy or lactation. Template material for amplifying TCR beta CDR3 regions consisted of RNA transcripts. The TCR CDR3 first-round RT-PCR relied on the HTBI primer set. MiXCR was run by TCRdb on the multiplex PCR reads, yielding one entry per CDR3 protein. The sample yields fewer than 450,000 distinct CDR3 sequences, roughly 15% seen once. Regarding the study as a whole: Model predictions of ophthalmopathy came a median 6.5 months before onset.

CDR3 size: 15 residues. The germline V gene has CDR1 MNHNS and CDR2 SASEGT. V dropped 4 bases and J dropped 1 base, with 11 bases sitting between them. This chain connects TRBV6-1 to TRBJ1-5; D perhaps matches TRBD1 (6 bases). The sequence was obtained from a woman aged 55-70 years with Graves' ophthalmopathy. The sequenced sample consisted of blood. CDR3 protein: CASSAPGVSNQPQHF. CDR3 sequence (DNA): TGTGCCAGCAGTGCCCCAGGGGTCAGCAATCAGCCCCAGCATTTT.